This is a list of T cell receptor beta chains from one sample in a study of blood T cell repertoires in COVID-19. Profiling relied on immunoSEQ multiplex PCR, and the TCRdb table lists in-frame clones only, not all of them. The table includes about 200,000 clones, 81% detected once. Specimen: PBMCs or T cells enriched from blood (not recorded which). The source is a woman between 45 and 60 years old with acute COVID-19. Each CDR3 is given with its conserved first and last residue. A D gene is named only where the DNA matches it firmly. Rows give clone size only sometimes, using once, few, many, or a class for an expanded clone.

V	J	size	D	CDR3	DNA
TRBV28	TRBJ2-7	NA	TRBD1	CASRPRQGASYEQYF	TGTGCCAGCAGGCCAAGACAGGGGGCCTCCTACGAGCAGTACTTC
TRBV16	TRBJ2-5	NA	TRBD1	CASSPGTGGMKTQYF	TGTGCCAGCAGCCCCGGGACAGGGGGTATGAAGACCCAGTACTTC
TRBV25-1	TRBJ1-2	NA	NA	CASSEYGRFYGYTF	TGTGCCAGCAGTGAATATGGCAGGTTCTATGGCTACACCTTC
TRBV28	TRBJ1-4	NA	TRBD1	CASRLQGSGEKLFF	TGTGCCAGCAGGCTACAGGGGAGCGGCGAAAAACTGTTTTTT
TRBV28	TRBJ2-5	NA	NA	CASSLGAGVRETQYF	TGTGCCAGCAGCCTGGGGGCGGGGGTCCGGGAGACCCAGTACTTC
TRBV18	TRBJ2-1	NA	NA	CASSPTLENNEQFF	TGTGCCAGCTCACCAACTCTAGAAAACAATGAGCAGTTCTTC
TRBV28	TRBJ1-2	NA	NA	CASSTTGLFYTF	TGTGCCAGCAGTACTACAGGGTTATTTTACACCTTC
TRBV14	TRBJ1-6	NA	NA	CASSPYGGNSPLHF	TGTGCCAGCAGCCCCTACGGGGGGAATTCACCCCTCCACTTT
TRBV6-1	TRBJ2-1	NA	TRBD2	CASSDTWTSGSNNEQFF	TGTGCCAGCAGTGATACTTGGACTAGCGGGTCCAACAATGAGCAGTTCTTC
TRBV14	TRBJ1-6	NA	NA	CASSPTENGSLHF	TGTGCCAGCAGCCCTACAGAGAATGGATCCCTCCACTTT
TRBV20-1	TRBJ1-1	NA	TRBD1	CSAIPGQKAFF	TGCAGTGCTATTCCGGGACAGAAAGCTTTCTTT
TRBV28	TRBJ1-4	NA	NA	CASSLSVGGREKLFF	TGTGCCAGCAGTTTATCGGTCGGGGGGCGTGAAAAACTGTTTTTT
TRBV19	TRBJ1-5	NA	NA	CASRDWRNNQPQHF	TGTGCCAGTAGAGATTGGCGGAACAATCAGCCCCAGCATTTT
TRBV9	TRBJ2-1	NA	TRBD1	CASSPQQGEYNEQFF	TGTGCCAGCAGCCCTCAGCAGGGGGAGTACAATGAGCAGTTCTTC
TRBV19	TRBJ2-6	NA	NA	CASSIIDSGANVLTF	TGTGCCAGTAGTATTATAGACTCTGGGGCCAACGTCCTGACTTTC
TRBV7-7	TRBJ2-2	NA	TRBD2	CASSFGGTGELFF	TGTGCCAGCAGCTTCGGGGGGACCGGGGAGCTGTTTTTT
TRBV19	TRBJ1-5	NA	NA	CASTLGGRGISNQPQHF	TGTGCCAGCACCCTCGGGGGGCGAGGTATTAGCAATCAGCCCCAGCATTTT
TRBV4-1	TRBJ2-3	NA	NA	CASSQVAGGTDTQYF	TGCGCCAGCAGCCAAGTCGCAGGGGGCACAGATACGCAGTATTTT
TRBV3-1/TRBV3-2	TRBJ1-1	NA	NA	CASSQDGLRNTEAFF	TGTGCCAGCAGCCAAGATGGGCTCAGGAACACTGAAGCTTTCTTT
TRBV5-1	TRBJ2-3	NA	NA	CASSSVASRTDTQYF	TGCGCCAGCAGCAGTGTAGCGTCCCGCACAGATACGCAGTATTTT
TRBV11-2	TRBJ2-3	NA	NA	CASSSQGLYTDTQYF	TGTGCCAGCAGCTCACAGGGACTATACACAGATACGCAGTATTTT
TRBV5-6	TRBJ1-6	NA	TRBD1	CASSDTGGRNSPLHF	TGTGCCAGCAGCGATACAGGGGGCAGGAATTCACCCCTCCACTTT
TRBV2	TRBJ2-1	NA	TRBD2	CASRESGSYYNEQFF	TGTGCCAGCAGGGAGAGCGGGAGTTACTACAATGAGCAGTTCTTC
TRBV4-3	TRBJ2-1	NA	TRBD2	CASSQDRMAGVPGNEQFF	TGCGCCAGCAGCCAAGATCGAATGGCGGGAGTCCCCGGCAATGAGCAGTTCTTC
TRBV5-6	TRBJ1-5	NA	NA	CASSQQGVHQPQHF	TGTGCCAGCAGCCAACAGGGTGTTCATCAGCCCCAGCATTTT
TRBV5-4	TRBJ2-2	few	NA	CASGGTSHQVGELFF	TGTGCCAGCGGGGGTACTAGCCATCAGGTCGGGGAGCTGTTTTTT
TRBV11-2	TRBJ1-1	NA	NA	CASSSTLNTEAFF	TGTGCCAGCAGCTCGACATTGAACACTGAAGCTTTCTTT
TRBV7-6	TRBJ2-5	NA	TRBD1	CASRRQGLATETQYF	TGTGCCAGCAGGCGACAGGGGCTCGCTACAGAGACCCAGTACTTC
TRBV4-1	TRBJ2-3	once	TRBD2	CASSQRLAGDEGGTQYF	TGCGCCAGCAGCCAGAGACTAGCGGGAGATGAAGGGGGTACGCAGTATTTT
TRBV7-8	TRBJ2-7	once	NA	CASSLLRLGEYEQYF	TGTGCCAGCAGCTTACTCCGGCTAGGAGAATACGAGCAGTACTTC
TRBV5-4	TRBJ1-1	NA	TRBD1	CASSTRDRGRFTEAFF	TGTGCCAGCAGCACCCGGGACAGGGGAAGGTTCACTGAAGCTTTCTTT
TRBV7-6	TRBJ2-2	NA	TRBD2	CASSLSGRSSGELFF	TGTGCCAGCAGCTTAAGCGGGAGGTCCTCCGGGGAGCTGTTTTTT
TRBV19	TRBJ2-7	NA	TRBD1	CASTRTGTGTYEQYF	TGTGCCAGTACCCGAACCGGGACAGGGACCTACGAGCAGTACTTC
TRBV3-1/TRBV3-2	TRBJ2-5	NA	TRBD2	CASSLGTSRISNQETQYF	TGTGCCAGCAGCCTAGGGACTAGCCGCATTTCGAACCAAGAGACCCAGTACTTC